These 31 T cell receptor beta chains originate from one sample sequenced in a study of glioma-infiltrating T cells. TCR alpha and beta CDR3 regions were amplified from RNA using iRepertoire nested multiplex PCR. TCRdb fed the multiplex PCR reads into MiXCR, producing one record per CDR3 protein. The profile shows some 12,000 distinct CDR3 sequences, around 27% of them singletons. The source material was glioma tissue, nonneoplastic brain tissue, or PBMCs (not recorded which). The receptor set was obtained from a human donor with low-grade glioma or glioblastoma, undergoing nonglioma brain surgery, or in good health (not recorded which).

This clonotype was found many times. CDR3 DNA: TGCAGTGCCGAGAGACCCGAGGGCACAGATACGCAGTATTTT. As protein: CSAERPEGTDTQYF. The chain uses TRBV20-1 and TRBJ2-3; D gene ambiguous. From germline, CDR1 is DFQATT and CDR2 SNEGSKA (reference sequence). V was pared by 6 bases and J by 1 base, with 14 bases between. The CDR3 loop spans 14 amino acids.

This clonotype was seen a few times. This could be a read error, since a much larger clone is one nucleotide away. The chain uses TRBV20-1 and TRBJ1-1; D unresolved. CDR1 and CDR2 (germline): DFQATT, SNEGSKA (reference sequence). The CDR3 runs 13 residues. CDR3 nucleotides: TGCAGTGCTAGAGACCAATATACGGTTAAGGCTTCCTTT. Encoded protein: CSARDQYTVKASF.

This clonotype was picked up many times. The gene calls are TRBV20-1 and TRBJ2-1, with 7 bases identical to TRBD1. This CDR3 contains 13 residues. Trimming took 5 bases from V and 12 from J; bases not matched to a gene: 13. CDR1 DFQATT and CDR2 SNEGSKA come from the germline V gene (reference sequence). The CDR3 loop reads CSAPDPLDRVQFF. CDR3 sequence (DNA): TGCAGTGCTCCGGATCCCCTTGACAGGGTGCAGTTCTTC.

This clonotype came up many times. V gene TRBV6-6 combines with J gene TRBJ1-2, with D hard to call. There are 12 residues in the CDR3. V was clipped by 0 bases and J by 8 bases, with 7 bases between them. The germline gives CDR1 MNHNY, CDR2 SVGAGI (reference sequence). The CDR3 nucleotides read TGTGCCAGCAGTTACTCTGGTGACGGCTACACCTTC. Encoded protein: CASSYSGDGYTF.

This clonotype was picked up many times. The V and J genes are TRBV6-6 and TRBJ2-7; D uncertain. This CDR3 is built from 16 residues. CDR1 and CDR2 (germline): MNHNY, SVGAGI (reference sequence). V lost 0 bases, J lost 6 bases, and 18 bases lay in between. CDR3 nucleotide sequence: TGTGCCAGCAGTTACTCGGACGGACGACATATGCTCGAGCAGTACTTC. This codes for CASSYSDGRHMLEQYF.

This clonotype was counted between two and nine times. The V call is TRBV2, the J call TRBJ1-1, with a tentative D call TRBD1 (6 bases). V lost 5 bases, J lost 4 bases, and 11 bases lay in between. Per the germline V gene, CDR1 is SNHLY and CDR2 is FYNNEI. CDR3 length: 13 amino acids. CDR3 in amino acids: CASSTGMGTEAFF. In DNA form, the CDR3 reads TGTGCCAGCAGTACAGGGATGGGCACTGAAGCTTTCTTT.

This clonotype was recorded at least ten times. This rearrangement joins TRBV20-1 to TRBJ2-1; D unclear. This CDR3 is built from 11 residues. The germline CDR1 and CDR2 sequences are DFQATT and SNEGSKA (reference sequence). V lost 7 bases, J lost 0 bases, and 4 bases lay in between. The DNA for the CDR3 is TGCAGTGTCTCCTCCTACAATGAGCAGTTCTTC. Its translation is CSVSSYNEQFF.

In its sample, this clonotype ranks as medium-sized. Here the CDR3 reads CASRPGLALTVGTDTQYF. CDR3 nucleotides: TGTGCCAGCCGACCGGGACTAGCCCTCACGGTGGGCACAGATACGCAGTATTTT. The V gene is TRBV14, the J gene TRBJ2-3, with TRBD2 identical over 9 bases. The CDR3 runs 18 residues. Germline V gene lookup returns CDR1 SGHDN and CDR2 FVKESK. Germline trimming cut 8 bases from V and 1 base from J; bases unmatched to any gene: 16.

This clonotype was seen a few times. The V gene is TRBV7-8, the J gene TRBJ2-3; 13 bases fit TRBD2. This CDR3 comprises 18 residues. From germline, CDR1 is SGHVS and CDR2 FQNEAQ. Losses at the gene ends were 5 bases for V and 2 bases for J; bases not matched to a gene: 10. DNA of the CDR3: TGTGCCAGCAGCGACAAGTCACTAGCGGGAGGGTTCACAGATACGCAGTATTTT. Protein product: CASSDKSLAGGFTDTQYF.

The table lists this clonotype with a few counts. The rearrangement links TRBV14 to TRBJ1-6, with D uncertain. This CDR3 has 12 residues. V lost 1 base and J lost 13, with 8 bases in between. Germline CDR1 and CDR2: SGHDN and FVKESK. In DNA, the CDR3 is TGTGCCAGCAGCCAAGTTGTCTGGCCCCTCCACTTT. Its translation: CASSQVVWPLHF.

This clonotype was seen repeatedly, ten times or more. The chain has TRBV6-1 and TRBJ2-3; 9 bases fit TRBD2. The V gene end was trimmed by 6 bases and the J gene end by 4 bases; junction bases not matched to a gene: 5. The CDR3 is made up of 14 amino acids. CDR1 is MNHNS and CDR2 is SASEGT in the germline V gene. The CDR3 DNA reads TGTGCCAGCAGGCGGGAGGGCCGCGCAGATACGCAGTATTTT. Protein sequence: CASRREGRADTQYF.

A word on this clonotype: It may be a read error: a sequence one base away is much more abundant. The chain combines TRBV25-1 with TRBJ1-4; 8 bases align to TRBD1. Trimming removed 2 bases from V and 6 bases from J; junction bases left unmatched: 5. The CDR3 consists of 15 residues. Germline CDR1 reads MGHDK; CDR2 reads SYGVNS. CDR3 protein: CASSETQGADEKLFF. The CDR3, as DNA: TGTGCCAGCAGTGAAACGCAGGGGGCGGATGAAAAACTGTTTTTT. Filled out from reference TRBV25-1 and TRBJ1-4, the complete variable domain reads EADIYQTPRYLVIGTGKKITLECSQTMGHDKMYWYQQDPGMELHLIHYSYGVNSTEKGDLSSESTVSRIRTEHFPLTLESARPSHTSQYLCASSETQGADEKLFFGSGTQLSVL.

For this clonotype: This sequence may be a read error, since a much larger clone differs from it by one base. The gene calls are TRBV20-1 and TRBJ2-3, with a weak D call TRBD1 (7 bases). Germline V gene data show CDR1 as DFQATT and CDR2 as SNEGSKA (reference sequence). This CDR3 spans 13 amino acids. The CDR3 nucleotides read TGCAGTGCCCAGGAGGGGGCCCGGGATACGAAGTATTTT. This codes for CSAQEGARDTKYF.

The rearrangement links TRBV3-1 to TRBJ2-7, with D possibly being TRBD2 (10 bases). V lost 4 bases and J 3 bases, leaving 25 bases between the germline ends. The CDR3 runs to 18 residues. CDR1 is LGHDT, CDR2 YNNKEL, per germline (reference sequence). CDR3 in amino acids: CASSRDRVELAGFYEQYF. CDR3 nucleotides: TGTGCCAGCAGCCGGGACAGGGTCGAACTAGCGGGGTTCTACGAGCAGTACTTC.

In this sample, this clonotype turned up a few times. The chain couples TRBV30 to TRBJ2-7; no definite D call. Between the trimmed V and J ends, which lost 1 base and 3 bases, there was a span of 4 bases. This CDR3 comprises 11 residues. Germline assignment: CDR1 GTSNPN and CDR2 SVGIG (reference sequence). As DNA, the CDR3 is TGTGCCTGGAGTGCGAACTACGAGCAGTACTTC. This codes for CAWSANYEQYF.

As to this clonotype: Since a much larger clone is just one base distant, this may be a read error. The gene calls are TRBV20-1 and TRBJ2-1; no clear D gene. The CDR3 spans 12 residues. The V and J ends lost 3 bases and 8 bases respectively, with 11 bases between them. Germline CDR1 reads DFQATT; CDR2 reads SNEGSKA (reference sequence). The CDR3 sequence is CSARVCGDEQFF. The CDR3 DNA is TGCAGTGCTAGGGTATGTGGAGATGAGCAGTTCTTC.

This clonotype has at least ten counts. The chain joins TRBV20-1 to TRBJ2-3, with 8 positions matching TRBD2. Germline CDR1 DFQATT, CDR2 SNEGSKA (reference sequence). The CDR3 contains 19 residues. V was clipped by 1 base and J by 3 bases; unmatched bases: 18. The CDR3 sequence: CSARVLWIGAGEGTDTQYF. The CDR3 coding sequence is TGCAGTGCTAGAGTATTGTGGATAGGAGCGGGAGAAGGAACAGATACGCAGTATTTT.

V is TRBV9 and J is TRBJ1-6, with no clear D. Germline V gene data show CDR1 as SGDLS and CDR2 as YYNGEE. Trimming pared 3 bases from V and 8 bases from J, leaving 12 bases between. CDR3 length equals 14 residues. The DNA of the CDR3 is TGTGCCAGCAGCGCTGCTACCCGGGATTCACCCCTCCACTTT. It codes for CASSAATRDSPLHF.

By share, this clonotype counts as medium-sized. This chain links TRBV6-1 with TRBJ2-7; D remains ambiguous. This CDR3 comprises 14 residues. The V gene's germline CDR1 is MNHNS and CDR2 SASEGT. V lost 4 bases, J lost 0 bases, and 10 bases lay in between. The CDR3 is CASSGEWASYEQYF. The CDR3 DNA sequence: TGTGCCAGCAGTGGCGAGTGGGCCTCCTACGAGCAGTACTTC.

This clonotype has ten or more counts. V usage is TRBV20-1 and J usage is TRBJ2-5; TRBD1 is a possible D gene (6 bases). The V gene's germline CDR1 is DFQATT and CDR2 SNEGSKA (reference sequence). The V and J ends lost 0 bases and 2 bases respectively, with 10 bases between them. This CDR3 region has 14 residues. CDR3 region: CSARDGGSQETQYF. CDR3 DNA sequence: TGCAGTGCTAGAGATGGGGGCTCTCAAGAGACCCAGTACTTC.

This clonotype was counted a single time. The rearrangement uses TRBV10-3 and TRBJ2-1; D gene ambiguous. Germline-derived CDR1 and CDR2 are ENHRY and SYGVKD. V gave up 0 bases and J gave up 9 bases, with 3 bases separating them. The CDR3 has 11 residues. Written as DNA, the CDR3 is TGTGCCATCAGTGAGTCGAGTGAGCAGTTCTTC. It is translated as CAISESSEQFF.

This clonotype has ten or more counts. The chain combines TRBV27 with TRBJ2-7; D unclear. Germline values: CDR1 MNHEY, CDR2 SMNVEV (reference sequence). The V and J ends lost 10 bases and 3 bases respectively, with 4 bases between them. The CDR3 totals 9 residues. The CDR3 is CATLYEQYF. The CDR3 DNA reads TGTGCCACCCTCTACGAGCAGTACTTC.

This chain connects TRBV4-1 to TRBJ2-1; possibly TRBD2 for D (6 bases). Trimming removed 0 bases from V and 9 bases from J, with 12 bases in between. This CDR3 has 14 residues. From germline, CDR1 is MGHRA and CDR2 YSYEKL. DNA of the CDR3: TGCGCCAGCAGCCAAGATCGCGAACTAGCTGAGCAGTTCTTC. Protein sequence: CASSQDRELAEQFF.

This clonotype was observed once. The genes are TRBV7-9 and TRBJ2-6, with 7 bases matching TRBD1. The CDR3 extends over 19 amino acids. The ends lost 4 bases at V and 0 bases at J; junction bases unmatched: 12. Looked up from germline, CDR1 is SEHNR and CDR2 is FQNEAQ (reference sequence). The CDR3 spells CASSSTRSGQTSGANVLTF. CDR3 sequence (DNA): TGTGCCAGCAGCTCGACACGCTCGGGACAGACCTCTGGGGCCAACGTCCTGACTTTC.

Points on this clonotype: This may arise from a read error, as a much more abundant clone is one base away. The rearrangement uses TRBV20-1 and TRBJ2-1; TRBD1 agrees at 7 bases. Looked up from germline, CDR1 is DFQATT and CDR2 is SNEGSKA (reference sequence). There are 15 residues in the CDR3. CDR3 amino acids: CSVEVVGQLYNEQSF. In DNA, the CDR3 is TGCAGCGTTGAAGTAGTGGGACAGCTCTACAATGAGCAGTCCTTC.

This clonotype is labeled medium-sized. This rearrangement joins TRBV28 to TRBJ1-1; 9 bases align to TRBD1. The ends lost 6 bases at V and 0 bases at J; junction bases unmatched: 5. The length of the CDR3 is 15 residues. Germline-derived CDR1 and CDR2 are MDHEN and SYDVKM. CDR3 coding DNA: TGTGCCAGCAGGAGGACAGGGGAACTGAACACTGAAGCTTTCTTT. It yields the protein CASRRTGELNTEAFF.

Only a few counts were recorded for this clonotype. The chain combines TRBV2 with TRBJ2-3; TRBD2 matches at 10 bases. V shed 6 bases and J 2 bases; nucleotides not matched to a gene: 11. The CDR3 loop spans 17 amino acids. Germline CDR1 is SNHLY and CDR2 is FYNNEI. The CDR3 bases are TGTGCCAGCAGCGGCCCGGGGACTAGCGTACACACAGATACGCAGTATTTT. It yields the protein CASSGPGTSVHTDTQYF.

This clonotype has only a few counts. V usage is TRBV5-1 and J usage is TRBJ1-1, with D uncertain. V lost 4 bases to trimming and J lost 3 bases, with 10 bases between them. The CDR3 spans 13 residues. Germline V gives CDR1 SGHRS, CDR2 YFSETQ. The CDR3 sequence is CASSEGSYTEAFF. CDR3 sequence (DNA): TGCGCCAGCAGCGAGGGTTCCTACACTGAAGCTTTCTTT.

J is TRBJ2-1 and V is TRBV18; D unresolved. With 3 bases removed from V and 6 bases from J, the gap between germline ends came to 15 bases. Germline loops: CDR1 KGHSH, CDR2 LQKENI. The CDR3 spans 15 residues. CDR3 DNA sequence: TGTGCCAGCTCACCGTCTACACACCCCGGCAATGAGCAGTTCTTC. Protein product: CASSPSTHPGNEQFF.

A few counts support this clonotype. The CDR3 DNA sequence: TGTGCCACCTATCAACGGGACAGACCAAACACTGAAGCTTTCTTT. It translates to CATYQRDRPNTEAFF. V and J are TRBV19 and TRBJ1-1, with TRBD1 matching over 7 bases. Trimming cost V 10 bases and J 2 bases; bases outside gene matches: 13. The CDR3 extends over 15 amino acids. Per germline, CDR1 LNHDA and CDR2 SQIVND (reference sequence).

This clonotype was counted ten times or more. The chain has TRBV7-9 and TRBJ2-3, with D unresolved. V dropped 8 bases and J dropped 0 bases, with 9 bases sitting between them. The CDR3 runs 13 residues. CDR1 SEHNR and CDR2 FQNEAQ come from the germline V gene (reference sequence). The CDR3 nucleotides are TGTGCCAGCGCCCCCGGAAGCACAGATACGCAGTATTTT. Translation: CASAPGSTDTQYF.